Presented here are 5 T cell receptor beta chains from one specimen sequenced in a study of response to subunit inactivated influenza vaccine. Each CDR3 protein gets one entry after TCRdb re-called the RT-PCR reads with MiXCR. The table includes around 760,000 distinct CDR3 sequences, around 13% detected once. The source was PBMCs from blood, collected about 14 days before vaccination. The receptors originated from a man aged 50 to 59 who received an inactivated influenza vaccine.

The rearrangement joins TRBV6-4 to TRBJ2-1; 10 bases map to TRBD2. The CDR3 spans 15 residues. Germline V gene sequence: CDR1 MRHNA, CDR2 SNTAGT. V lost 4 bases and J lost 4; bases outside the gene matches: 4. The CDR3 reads CASSVTAGGYNEQFF. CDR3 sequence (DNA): TGTGCCAGCAGTGTAACAGCGGGGGGGTACAATGAGCAGTTCTTC.

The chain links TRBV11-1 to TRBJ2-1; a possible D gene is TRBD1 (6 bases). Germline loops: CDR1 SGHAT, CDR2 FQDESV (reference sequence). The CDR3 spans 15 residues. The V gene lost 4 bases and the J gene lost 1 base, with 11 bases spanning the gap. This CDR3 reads CASSSTGQSYNEQFF. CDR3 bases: TGTGCCAGCAGCTCAACCGGACAGTCCTACAATGAGCAGTTCTTC.

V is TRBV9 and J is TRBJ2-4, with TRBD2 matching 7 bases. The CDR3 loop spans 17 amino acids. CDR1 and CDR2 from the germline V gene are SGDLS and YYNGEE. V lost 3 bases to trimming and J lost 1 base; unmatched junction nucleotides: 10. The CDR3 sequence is CASSGSSGDAAKNIQYF. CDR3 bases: TGTGCCAGCAGCGGATCTAGCGGCGATGCGGCCAAAAACATTCAGTACTTC.

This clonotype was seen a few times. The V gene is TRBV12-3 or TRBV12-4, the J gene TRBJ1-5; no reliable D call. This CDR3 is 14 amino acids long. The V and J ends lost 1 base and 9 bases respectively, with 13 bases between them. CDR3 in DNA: TGTGCCAGCAGTTTAGAGACTCCGCGAGCGCCCCAGCATTTT. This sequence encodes CASSLETPRAPQHF.

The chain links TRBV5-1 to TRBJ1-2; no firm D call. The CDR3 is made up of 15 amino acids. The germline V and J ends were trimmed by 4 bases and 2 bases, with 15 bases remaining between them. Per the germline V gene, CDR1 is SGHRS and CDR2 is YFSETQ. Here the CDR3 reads CASSVRSVPNYGYTF. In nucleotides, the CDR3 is TGCGCCAGCAGCGTCAGGAGCGTCCCAAACTATGGCTACACCTTC.